This T cell receptor (beta chain) was found in a study of blood T cells in healthy people across ages. The CDR3 runs 15 residues. Germline V lookup: CDR1 MDHEN, CDR2 SYDVKM. A second PCR of 7 to 11 cycles used a sample-barcoded 5' primer and a J-beta primer mix. MiXCR, applied by TCRdb to the 5' RACE reads, yields one record per CDR3 protein. Altogether 600,000 to 1,000,000 distinct CDR3 sequences are present, roughly 64% being singletons, with the ten largest covering roughly 22%. The gene calls are TRBV28 and TRBJ2-4, with unresolved D. The assigned J gene may be wrong: the sequence end matches TRBJ2-7 better. Material for sequencing was blood. This clonotype originated in a man aged 25-45 years in good health. The CDR3 spells CASSSGWKRNYEQYF. The CDR3 coding sequence is TGTGCCAGCAGTAGTGGATGGAAGCGAAACTACGAGCAGTACTTC.